Listed below are T cell receptor beta chains from one sample, sequenced in a study of early T cells in non-severe SARS-CoV-2 infection. MiXCR, applied by TCRdb to the 5' RACE reads, yields one record per CDR3 protein. Of under 85,000 distinct CDR3 sequences in the sample, 14% to 15% were seen once. The sequenced sample was whole blood. These receptors came from an adult who was a healthcare worker with PCR-confirmed SARS-CoV-2 infection or an uninfected control (not recorded which). CDR3s include the opening cysteine and the closing phenylalanine or tryptophan. The order of the fields is J gene, V gene, D gene, clone size, CDR3 protein, CDR3 DNA. A D gene is named only where the DNA matches it firmly. Rows give clone size only sometimes, using once, few, many, or a class for an expanded clone.

TRBJ1-2	TRBV12-3/TRBV12-4	TRBD1	many	CASSPPRRTGFRGYTF	TGTGCCAGCAGTCCCCCCCGACGGACAGGGTTTAGAGGCTACACCTTC
TRBJ1-1	TRBV28	.	.	CASSFGGTEAFF	TGTGCCAGCAGTTTTGGGGGAACTGAAGCTTTCTTT
TRBJ2-7	TRBV6-5	.	.	CASSYTQALTYEQYF	TGTGCCAGCAGTTACACCCAGGCACTTACCTACGAGCAGTACTTC
TRBJ2-7	TRBV28	.	few	CASSVSSGWREQYF	TGTGCCAGCAGTGTTAGCAGCGGGTGGAGGGAGCAGTACTTC
TRBJ1-1	TRBV29-1	.	.	CSVAGDTEAFF	TGCAGCGTTGCGGGGGACACTGAAGCTTTCTTT
TRBJ2-7	TRBV4-3	TRBD2	many	CASSQGLANGYEQYF	TGCGCCAGCAGCCAGGGACTAGCGAACGGGTACGAGCAGTACTTC
TRBJ2-7	TRBV7-3	TRBD1	few	CASSLRQGGSYEQYF	TGTGCCAGCAGCCTCCGACAGGGGGGCTCCTACGAGCAGTACTTC
TRBJ1-4	TRBV7-2	.	many	CASSLPGLGEKLFF	TGTGCCAGCAGCTTACCAGGCCTAGGTGAAAAACTGTTTTTT
TRBJ1-6	TRBV6-2/TRBV6-3	.	few	CASSMSVANSPLHF	TGTGCCAGCAGCATGTCGGTCGCTAATTCACCCCTCCACTTT
TRBJ1-1	TRBV18	TRBD1	few	CASSPRQGSSNTEAFF	TGTGCCAGCTCACCTCGACAGGGAAGCTCCAACACTGAAGCTTTCTTT
TRBJ2-7	TRBV20-1	.	.	CSARDQFGDLGYEQYF	TGCAGTGCTAGAGATCAATTCGGGGACTTGGGATACGAGCAGTACTTC
TRBJ1-5	TRBV6-1	TRBD1	few	CASSPGQVDEGPQHF	TGTGCCAGCAGTCCTGGACAGGTCGACGAAGGGCCCCAGCATTTT
TRBJ2-7	TRBV2	.	.	CASSLETSQQYF	TGTGCCAGCAGCCTAGAGACATCCCAGCAGTACTTC
TRBJ2-1	TRBV7-9	TRBD1	.	CASSFYDQTGSNEQFF	TGTGCCAGCAGCTTCTACGACCAGACAGGGAGTAATGAGCAGTTCTTC
TRBJ1-6	TRBV6-5	.	.	CASSRGDSPLHF	TGTGCCAGCAGTAGAGGTGATTCACCCCTCCACTTT
TRBJ2-2	TRBV19	.	many	CASRIREVTGELFF	TGTGCCAGTAGAATCAGAGAGGTCACCGGGGAGCTGTTTTTT
TRBJ2-1	TRBV5-6	TRBD2	few	CASSPLTSADEQFF	TGTGCCAGCAGTCCGTTGACTAGCGCGGATGAGCAGTTCTTC
TRBJ1-2	TRBV20-1	.	.	CSAGRSYGYTF	TGCAGTGCTGGACGGTCCTATGGCTACACCTTC
TRBJ2-5	TRBV28	TRBD2	.	CASSFGLSGGSQETQYF	TGTGCCAGCAGTTTCGGGCTGAGCGGGGGGTCCCAAGAGACCCAGTACTTC
TRBJ1-1	TRBV7-3	.	many	CASSLSPGPNTEAFF	TGTGCCAGCAGCTTAAGTCCAGGGCCGAACACTGAAGCTTTCTTT
TRBJ1-4	TRBV11-2	TRBD1	.	CASSFSPQGAGEKLFF	TGTGCCAGCAGCTTCTCTCCACAGGGGGCAGGGGAAAAACTGTTTTTT
TRBJ1-1	TRBV12-3/TRBV12-4	.	many	CASATLSGTEAFF	TGTGCCAGCGCGACACTGAGTGGCACTGAAGCTTTCTTT
TRBJ1-2	TRBV12-3/TRBV12-4	TRBD1	few	CASSSDRDYRYTF	TGTGCCAGCAGCTCTGACAGGGACTATCGCTACACCTTC
TRBJ2-1	TRBV5-5	TRBD1	many	CASSLDPTGGNFNEQFF	TGTGCCAGCAGCTTGGACCCGACAGGGGGCAATTTCAATGAGCAGTTCTTC
TRBJ2-2	TRBV7-2	.	.	CASSIKFRGANTGELFF	TGTGCCAGCAGCATCAAGTTCCGGGGCGCGAACACCGGGGAGCTGTTTTTT
TRBJ1-1	TRBV29-1	.	.	CSVAPFLNTEAFF	TGCAGCGTTGCCCCTTTTTTGAACACTGAAGCTTTCTTT
TRBJ1-2	TRBV2	.	few	CASSEQYNYGYTF	TGTGCCAGCAGTGAACAGTATAACTATGGCTACACCTTC
TRBJ1-2	TRBV5-6	TRBD1	many	CASSPVGGQNYGYTF	TGTGCCAGCAGCCCGGTGGGGGGACAGAACTATGGCTACACCTTC
TRBJ1-2	TRBV30	.	.	CAWIRDHYGYTF	TGTGCCTGGATCCGGGACCACTATGGCTACACCTTC
TRBJ2-3	TRBV10-3	.	many	CAISGLAPATQYF	TGTGCCATCAGTGGGCTAGCCCCAGCTACGCAGTATTTT
TRBJ1-6	TRBV20-1	.	.	CSAKAPSSYNSPLHF	TGCAGTGCTAAGGCCCCAAGCTCCTATAATTCACCCCTCCACTTT
TRBJ1-1	TRBV12-3/TRBV12-4	.	many	CASSLAVGLMAFF	TGTGCCAGCAGTTTAGCCGTGGGCCTGATGGCTTTCTTT
TRBJ2-1	TRBV6-5	.	.	CASSYSIATYNEQFF	TGTGCCAGCAGTTACTCGATAGCAACCTACAATGAGCAGTTCTTC
TRBJ2-2	TRBV5-1	.	.	CASSLLRTANTGELFF	TGCGCCAGCAGCTTGTTAAGGACAGCGAACACCGGGGAGCTGTTTTTT
TRBJ2-3	TRBV10-1	.	few	CASSLTTTDTQYF	TGCGCCAGCAGTTTGACTACCACAGATACGCAGTATTTT
TRBJ2-2	TRBV28	.	.	CASSTPSGELFF	TGTGCCAGCAGCACCCCCAGCGGGGAGCTGTTTTTT
TRBJ1-5	TRBV20-1	.	few	CSARGNGDQPQHF	TGCAGTGCTAGAGGTAATGGGGATCAGCCCCAGCATTTT
TRBJ2-3	TRBV3-1	TRBD2	.	CASSPTWLAGTTDTQYF	TGTGCCAGCAGCCCTACCTGGCTAGCGGGTACCACAGATACGCAGTATTTT
TRBJ2-3	TRBV28	TRBD1	few	CASSSGGASTDTQYF	TGTGCCAGCAGTTCAGGGGGCGCCAGCACAGATACGCAGTATTTT
TRBJ2-7	TRBV29-1	TRBD1	many	CSVAATGSYEQYF	TGCAGCGTTGCTGCGACAGGGTCCTACGAGCAGTACTTC
TRBJ2-2	TRBV28	.	few	CASSLLAQERTGELFF	TGTGCCAGCAGTTTATTGGCACAGGAGAGAACCGGGGAGCTGTTTTTT
TRBJ2-5	TRBV6-5	.	few	CASSYSGGAKTQYF	TGTGCCAGCAGTTACTCGGGGGGCGCGAAGACCCAGTACTTC
TRBJ2-5	TRBV5-8	.	many	CASSLDPGLKTQYF	TGTGCCAGCAGCTTGGACCCGGGTTTGAAGACCCAGTACTTC
TRBJ2-3	TRBV5-1	TRBD1	few	CASSSGTASTDTQYF	TGCGCCAGCAGCTCGGGGACAGCTAGCACAGATACGCAGTATTTT
TRBJ1-1	TRBV19	TRBD1	.	CASSRDRQAAVTEAFF	TGTGCCAGTAGCCGGGACAGGCAGGCGGCGGTCACTGAAGCTTTCTTT
TRBJ2-1	TRBV5-4	TRBD2	few	CASSRGLAGGPSNEQFF	TGTGCCAGCAGCAGAGGACTAGCGGGGGGGCCCAGCAATGAGCAGTTCTTC
TRBJ2-1	TRBV11-2	TRBD2	many	CASSLLPGGSYNEQFF	TGTGCCAGCAGCTTACTTCCGGGGGGCTCCTACAATGAGCAGTTCTTC
TRBJ2-3	TRBV29-1	.	.	CSVLKADTQYF	TGCAGCGTATTGAAGGCAGATACGCAGTATTTT
TRBJ2-5	TRBV2	TRBD1	.	CASSEATGNQETQYF	TGTGCCAGCAGTGAAGCGACAGGGAACCAAGAGACCCAGTACTTC
TRBJ2-2	TRBV6-6	.	few	CASSYPQGNTGELFF	TGTGCCAGCAGTTACCCACAGGGAAACACCGGGGAGCTGTTTTTT
TRBJ1-6	TRBV30	TRBD1	few	CAWSQGAIYNSPLHF	TGTGCCTGGAGCCAGGGGGCGATCTATAATTCACCCCTCCACTTT
TRBJ2-3	TRBV28	.	.	CASSFPVADTDTQYF	TGTGCCAGCAGTTTCCCGGTAGCGGACACAGATACGCAGTATTTT